The rows below give T cell receptor beta chains drawn from one sample of a study of siplizumab effects on memory and regulatory T cells. Sequencing was performed with immunoSEQ multiplex PCR; in TCRdb, only in-frame clones are kept and a portion is missing. The table has about 110,000 clones, 92% seen once. Material for sequencing was Tregs sorted from blood. Receptor source: a human donor in good health. Each CDR3 is given with its conserved first and last residue. Each record gives: D gene, V gene, J gene, CDR3 length, clone size, CDR3 protein, CDR3 DNA. The D gene is left open where the match is weak. Some rows mark clone size as missing; the rest say once, few, many or name a class of expanded clone.

>-|TRBV6-6|TRBJ2-2|14|-
CASRFTGDTGELFF
TGTGCCAGCAGATTTACAGGAGACACCGGGGAGCTGTTTTTT
>-|TRBV19|TRBJ2-3|15|-
CASSTNSGGRDTQYF
TGTGCCAGTAGTACAAATAGTGGGGGCAGAGATACGCAGTATTTT
>-|TRBV7-3|TRBJ2-6|13|-
CASRPPGANVLTF
TGTGCCAGCAGGCCCCCTGGGGCCAACGTCCTGACTTTC
>TRBD1|TRBV25-1|TRBJ2-5|15|-
CASSEQGAGQETQYF
TGTGCCAGCAGTGAACAGGGGGCAGGACAAGAGACCCAGTACTTC
>TRBD1|TRBV7-9|TRBJ1-5|14|-
CASSQGQGFQPQHF
TGTGCCAGCAGCCAGGGACAGGGGTTTCAGCCCCAGCATTTT
>-|TRBV9|TRBJ2-2|15|once
CASSVDGRGAGELFF
TGTGCCAGCAGCGTAGACGGTAGGGGGGCCGGGGAGCTGTTTTTT
>-|TRBV18|TRBJ2-3|14|-
CASSPIADTDTQYF
TGTGCCAGCTCACCGATAGCGGACACAGATACGCAGTATTTT
>TRBD1|TRBV9|TRBJ2-2|16|-
CASSFGTDSNTGELFF
TGTGCCAGCAGCTTTGGGACAGACTCGAACACCGGGGAGCTGTTTTTT
>-|TRBV12-5|TRBJ1-3|15|-
CASGPWDFSGNTIYF
TGTGCTAGTGGTCCGTGGGACTTCTCTGGAAACACCATATATTTT
>-|TRBV5-6|TRBJ1-1|16|-
CASSFSIGQRNTEAFF
TGTGCCAGCAGCTTTAGTATTGGACAGCGAAACACTGAAGCTTTCTTT